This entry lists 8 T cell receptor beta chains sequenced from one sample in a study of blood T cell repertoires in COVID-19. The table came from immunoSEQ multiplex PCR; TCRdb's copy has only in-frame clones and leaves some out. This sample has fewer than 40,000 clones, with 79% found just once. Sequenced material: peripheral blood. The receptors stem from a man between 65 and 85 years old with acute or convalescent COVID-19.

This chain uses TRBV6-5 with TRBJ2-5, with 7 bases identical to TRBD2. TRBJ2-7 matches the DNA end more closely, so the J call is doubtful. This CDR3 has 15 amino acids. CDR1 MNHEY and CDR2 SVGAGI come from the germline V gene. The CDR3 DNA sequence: TGTGCCAGCAGTTACGCGGGAGCAGGGCTCCACGAGCAGTACTTC. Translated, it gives CASSYAGAGLHEQYF.

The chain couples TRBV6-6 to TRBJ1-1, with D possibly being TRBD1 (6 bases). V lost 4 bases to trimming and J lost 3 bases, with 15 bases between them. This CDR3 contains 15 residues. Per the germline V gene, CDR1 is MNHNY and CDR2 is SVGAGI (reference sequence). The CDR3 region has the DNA TGTGCCAGCAGTTCTCCTCGGGACATATACACTGAAGCTTTCTTT. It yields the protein CASSSPRDIYTEAFF.

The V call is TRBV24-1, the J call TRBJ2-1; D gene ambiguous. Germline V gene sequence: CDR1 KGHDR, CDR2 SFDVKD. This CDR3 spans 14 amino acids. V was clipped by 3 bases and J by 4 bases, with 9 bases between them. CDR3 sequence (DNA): TGTGCCACCAGTGATGCTCCGGGTTACAATGAGCAGTTCTTC. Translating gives CATSDAPGYNEQFF.

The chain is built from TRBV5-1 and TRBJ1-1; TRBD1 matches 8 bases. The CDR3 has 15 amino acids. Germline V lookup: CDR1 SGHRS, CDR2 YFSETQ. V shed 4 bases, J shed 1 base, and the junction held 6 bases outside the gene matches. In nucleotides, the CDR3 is TGCGCCAGCAGCAGATTGGGACAGGCGAACACTGAAGCTTTCTTT. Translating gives CASSRLGQANTEAFF.

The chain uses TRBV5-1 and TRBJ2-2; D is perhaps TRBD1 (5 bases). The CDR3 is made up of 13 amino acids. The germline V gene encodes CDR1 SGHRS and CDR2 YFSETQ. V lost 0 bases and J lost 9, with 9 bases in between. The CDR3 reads CASSLGQPRELFF. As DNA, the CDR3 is TGCGCCAGCAGCTTGGGACAGCCCCGGGAGCTGTTTTTT.

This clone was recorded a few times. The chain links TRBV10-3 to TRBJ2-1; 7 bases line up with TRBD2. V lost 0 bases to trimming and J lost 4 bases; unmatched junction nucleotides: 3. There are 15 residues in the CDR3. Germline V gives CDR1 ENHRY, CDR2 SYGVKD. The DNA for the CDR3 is TGTGCCATCAGTGAGTCGGGGGAGGGGTACAATGAGCAGTTCTTC. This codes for CAISESGEGYNEQFF.

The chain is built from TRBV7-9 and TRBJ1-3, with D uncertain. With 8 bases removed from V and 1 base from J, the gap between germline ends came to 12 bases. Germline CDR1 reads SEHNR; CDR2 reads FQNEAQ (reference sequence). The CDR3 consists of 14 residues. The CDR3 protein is CASGPTGSGNTIYF. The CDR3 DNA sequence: TGTGCCAGCGGCCCTACGGGGTCTGGAAACACCATATATTTT. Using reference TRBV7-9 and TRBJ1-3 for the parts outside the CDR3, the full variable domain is DTGVSQNPRHKITKRGQNVTFRCDPISEHNRLYWYRQTLGQGPEFLTYFQNEAQLEKSRLLSDRFSAERPKGSFSTLEIQRTEQGDSAMYLCASGPTGSGNTIYFGEGSWLTVV.

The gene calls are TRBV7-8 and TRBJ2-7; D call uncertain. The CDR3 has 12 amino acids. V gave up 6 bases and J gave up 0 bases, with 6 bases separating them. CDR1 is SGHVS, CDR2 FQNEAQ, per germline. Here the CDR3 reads CASSYYSYEQYF. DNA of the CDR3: TGTGCCAGCAGTTATTACTCCTACGAGCAGTACTTC.